This TCR beta chain was profiled in a study of blood T cell repertoires in COVID-19. In the study overall: Specimens from acute and convalescent COVID-19 originated in the United States, Italy and Spain. Sources were T cells, B-cell-depleted T cells, or PBMCs; the material itself was cDNA or gDNA.

V was shortened by 5 bases and J by 6 bases, with 14 bases between the two germline ends. The germline V gene encodes CDR1 SGHKS and CDR2 YYEKEE (reference sequence). CDR3 length: 13 amino acids. In the authors' methods: Researchers report that nucleated cell counts were estimated from reference gene primer amplification. Clones were read by immunoSEQ multiplex PCR, and TCRdb kept only the in-frame ones, dropping some. D and trimming come from the DNA, and the V and J calls and clone size come from that table. The data contain roughly 170,000 clones, roughly nine tenths of them singletons. The chain couples TRBV5-5 to TRBJ1-2; D unclear. The specimen was peripheral blood. This TCR was recovered from a man between 65 and 85 years old with active or convalescent COVID-19. In DNA, the CDR3 is TGTGCCAGCAGGACTTTCATTACGAATGGCTACACCTTC. It specifies CASRTFITNGYTF.